This T cell receptor beta chain originates from a study of cytomegalovirus exposure and HLA in healthy donors (dated by TCRdb to about 2017). General notes on the study: An earlier analysis of about 530 of the donors reported 250 to 300 Gb of sequence data and 117 million unique TCR beta sequences obtained from around 180 million T cells. Of the approximately 400 genotyped donors, approximately 80% fell in the genetic ancestry cluster associated with self-reported Caucasian donors. The aim of the study was to test whether cataloging public T cell receptors could identify signatures of past pathogen exposure. Roughly 310 gigabases of sequencing data and 78 million or so unique TCR sequences were included in an early release covering around 650 HLA-typed donors. In a later genetic analysis, genome-wide SNP genotypes for about three fifths of the roughly 670 donors were used, and that subset was treated as a discovery cohort. The number of donors typed differed by locus, with roughly 620-630 for A, B, C, DRB1 and DQB1, roughly 520 for DQA1, over 600 for DPA1, and approximately 470 for DPB1. In an earlier analysis of roughly 600 of the donors, high-throughput TCR beta sequencing was used to judge whether each TCR beta V gene segment behaved as functional or pseudogenic. Class I and class II HLA loci were covered by the typing at four-digit resolution. High-throughput TCR immunosequencing, statistical association of individual TCRs with disease status, and machine learning were combined to predict cytomegalovirus infection status. The study used immunosequencing to profile the T cell repertoires of several hundred subjects and linked those repertoires to cytomegalovirus serostatus. Across roughly 420 genotyped donors of the cohort, an average of about 250,000 unique TCR beta nucleotide sequences per donor were sequenced, and 15% to 20% of those sequences were non-productive. Donor age, sex, ethnicity and CMV serostatus were compiled together with the repertoire data. Roughly 5 DR-DQ haplotypes were handled as single units for association and clustering because linkage in the cohort was strong. Besides the first cohort of more than 650 subjects, a separate validation cohort made up of 95 to 150 different subjects was used. Every discovery cohort repertoire had been produced on one sequencing platform. A later analysis re-examined previously published TCR beta repertoires from 500 to 700 donors and added high-resolution HLA genotyping to investigate patterns of TCR occurrence. The later analysis used no new phenotypic data to find candidate immune exposures, relying instead on TCR beta sequences and their occurrence across donors. Results and caveats for the whole study, not just this receptor: A later analysis reported that several top co-occurrence clusters appeared linked to parvovirus B19, influenza, CMV and Epstein-Barr virus. Roughly uniform sequencing depth across donors was assumed in presence/absence analyses, although this assumption may not hold. Assigning TCR associations to individual alleles was difficult when HLA alleles, especially DR and DQ, strongly co-occurred. In a later analysis, most CMV-associated TCR beta chains were found to appear HLA-restricted, with HLA associations seemingly driven largely by CMV exposure. A group of highly shared sequence variants was considered likely to be a technical artifact of the sequencing pipeline. Across donors, most TCR sequences were observed very rarely, whereas some public TCRs were present in many individuals. An earlier analysis of several hundred of the donors showed that most TCR beta V segments appeared in productive rearrangements either about 87% or about 30% of the time, which broadly matched IMGT annotations. Immune exposure information for the cohort was limited to CMV serostatus. In vitro tests confirmed that a few of the cytomegalovirus-associated TCR beta chains recognize cytomegalovirus antigens. The classifier was reported to diagnose cytomegalovirus status with high specificity and sensitivity in both the original and validation cohorts. A further reported finding was that TCR beta sequences accurately predicted the HLA-A and HLA-B alleles for most subjects in the first cohort. In a later analysis, HLA-associated TCR beta chains showed more clonal expansion and lower generation probabilities than non-associated chains that were equally common. Because some donors lacked HLA typing at each locus, the association tests relied only on the typed subset. In a later genetic analysis, a missense DCLRE1C variant was associated with V-gene and J-gene trimming of TCR beta chains, and the association was replicated in an independent cohort. Because counts were too low, seventeen rarely observed V segments, including chromosome 9 orphons, were excluded from the earlier analysis of some 590 of the donors. According to the authors, the approach could potentially be generalized to other disease states and immunological phenotypes. According to a later genetic analysis, donors in an Asian-associated ancestry cluster had fewer N-insertions in productive TCRs than the roughly 660-donor mean. Linkage disequilibrium might explain the correlated functional status among segregating V segments, but an unknown experimental factor could not be excluded. Specific HLA alleles were associated with over 15,000 TCR beta sequences at a false discovery rate of 0.05 in a later analysis. Only TCR beta chains were sequenced in this cohort, and the absence of alpha or paired-chain data limited detectable features. A later analysis found that TCR association rates varied across HLA loci, with DRB1 alleles showing the most associated TCRs and HLA-C alleles the fewest. The study gave a list of under 200 TCR beta chains associated with cytomegalovirus. Because the 87-base-pair reads could not distinguish some IMGT-functional V segments, including TRBV6-2 and TRBV6-3, those segments were excluded.

In total, approximately 700 healthy bone marrow donors made up the cohort. At the time of sampling, every cohort member was nominally healthy, though immune exposures that went unrecorded were likely present. The donor tested CMV seropositive and was one of the 289 seropositive cohort members. A peripheral blood sample was provided by each donor, and peripheral blood mononuclear cells were used for TCR beta sequencing. The Qiagen DNeasy Blood Extraction Kit was used to extract genomic DNA from the blood cell samples. Receptor libraries were prepared by the immunoSEQ multiplex PCR assay. For the multiplex PCR, a mixture combining 60 forward primers for TCR Vbeta segments and 13 reverse primers for TCR Jbeta segments was used. The CDR3 region of rearranged TCR beta genes was amplified from genomic DNA by a multiplex PCR assay. The amplified TCR beta libraries were sequenced on the Illumina HiSeq System as 87-base-pair reads. The published analysis was carried out like this. Across the roughly 670 repertoires, a later analysis counted tens of millions of unique TCR beta chains, 9.5 million to 12 million of which were shared by at least two donors. Raw reads were error-corrected and collapsed into unique sequences with a nearest-neighbor algorithm that merged closely related sequences to remove PCR and sequencing errors. To assign V, D and J gene segments, CDR3 sequences were aligned to IMGT reference sequences. For a sequence to be retained, at least a six-nucleotide match to both a V gene segment and a J gene segment was required. A rearrangement counted as productive if the CDR3 had no stop codons and remained in frame with V and J, and every other rearrangement counted as non-productive. Following IMGT convention, CDR3 was defined as the stretch from the second conserved V-encoded cysteine to the conserved J-encoded phenylalanine. The earlier analysis of 587 of the donors excluded any sequence lacking an unambiguous match to a single V gene segment. An earlier analysis of over 450 of the donors classified V segments as functional when productive rearrangements were above 56.7% and as segregating when the standard deviation between donors was above 5%. To diagnose cytomegalovirus status from the catalog of TCR beta chain sequences, a statistical classification framework was built. A later analysis assigned V and J genes by comparing TCR nucleotide sequences with IMGT/GENE-DB human TR gene sequences. Using the TCRdist pipeline, a later analysis assigned CDR3 sequences along with most-parsimonious VDJ recombination scenarios. A later analysis defined each TCR beta chain by its CDR3 amino acid sequence plus V-gene family, and excluded reads lacking a unique V-gene family. A later analysis removed 450 to 600 highly shared, low-generation-probability nucleotide sequences to deal with suspected cross-contamination and a sequencing artifact. In a later analysis, a clonal expansion index was calculated for each public chain from normalized within-repertoire ranks of inferred template counts. In a later analysis, generation probabilities were computed using a VDJ recombination model fitted to out-of-frame rearrangements, and the results were checked against IGoR. In a later analysis, TCR-TCR, TCR-HLA and TCR-CMV co-occurrence was scored with hypergeometric tests, and a repertoire-size bias correction was applied to TCR pairs. To estimate false discovery rates, a later analysis permuted the HLA or CMV assignments 20 times. In a later analysis, co-occurring TCRs were grouped with DBSCAN, and TCRdist sequence similarity was added when clustering was performed within HLA-allele-positive subsets. Repertoires with fewer than 30,000 or more than 120,000 public chains were left out of co-occurrence clustering, as were five repertoires with anomalous nucleotide sharing. In its TCRdb copy, this immuneACCESS table keeps in-frame sequences only and misses some clones. Where compared with another copy, unresolved V genes explain less than half of these, and the others have no known cause. V and J calls plus clone size are reproduced from that table; the DNA served to infer D and trimming. The sample profile shows some 70,000 clones; approximately 70% of them were found once. Clones ranked in the top ten supply roughly 15% of the sample.

After removal of 5 bases from V and 7 bases from J, the junction retains 6 bases not matched to a gene. The CDR3, from cysteine to phenylalanine, totals 15 residues. CDR3 DNA is the only sequence kept; it has 45 bases, read in frame from the first base. CDR1 SNHLY and CDR2 FYNNEI were looked up in the germline V gene. A note on this clone: Its antigen is currently not known. Base qualities are missing; no much larger clone stands one base away.

The source of this sequence is a male donor in good health and CMV-seropositive. Rearrangement joined TRBV2 to TRBJ2-3, and 13 junctional nucleotides match TRBD2. What was sequenced was PBMCs. Here the CDR3 is given as CASSLGLAGVYTQYF. The DNA sequence is as follows: TGTGCCAGCAGTCTAGGACTAGCGGGGGTGTATACGCAGTATTTT.